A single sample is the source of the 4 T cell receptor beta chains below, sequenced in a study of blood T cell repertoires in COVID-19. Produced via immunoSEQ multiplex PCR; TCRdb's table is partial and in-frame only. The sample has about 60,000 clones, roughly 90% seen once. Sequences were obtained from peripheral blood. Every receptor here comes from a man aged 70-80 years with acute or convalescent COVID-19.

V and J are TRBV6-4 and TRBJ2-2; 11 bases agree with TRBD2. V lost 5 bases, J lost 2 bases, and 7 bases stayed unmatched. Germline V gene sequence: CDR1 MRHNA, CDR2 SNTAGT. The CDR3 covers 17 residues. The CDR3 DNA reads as TGTGCCAGCAGTATCACTAGCGGGGGAGTAAACACCGGGGAGCTGTTTTTT. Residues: CASSITSGGVNTGELFF.

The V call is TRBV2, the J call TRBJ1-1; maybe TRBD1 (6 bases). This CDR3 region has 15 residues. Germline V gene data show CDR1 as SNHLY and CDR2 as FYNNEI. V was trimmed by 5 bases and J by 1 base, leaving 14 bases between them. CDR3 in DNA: TGTGCCAGCAGTCAACAGGGTTTCAAGAACACTGAAGCTTTCTTT. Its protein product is CASSQQGFKNTEAFF.

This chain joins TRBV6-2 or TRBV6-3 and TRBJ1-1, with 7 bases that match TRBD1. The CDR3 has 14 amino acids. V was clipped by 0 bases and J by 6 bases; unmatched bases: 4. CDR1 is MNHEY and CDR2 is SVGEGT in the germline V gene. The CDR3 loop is CASSYSGQGAEAFF. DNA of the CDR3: TGTGCCAGCAGTTACTCTGGCCAGGGGGCTGAAGCTTTCTTT.

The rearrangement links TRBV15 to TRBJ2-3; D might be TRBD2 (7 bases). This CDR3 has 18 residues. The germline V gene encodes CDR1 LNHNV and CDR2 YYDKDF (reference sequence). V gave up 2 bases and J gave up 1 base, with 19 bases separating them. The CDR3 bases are TGTGCCACCAGCAGACCCGGTGACGGCGGGGGCCGCACAGATACGCAGTATTTT. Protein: CATSRPGDGGGRTDTQYF.